Reported below is one TCR beta chain. Its antigen is still unknown. Germline-derived CDR1 and CDR2 are SGDLS and YYNGEE. The CDR3 sequence is 14 residues long. V trimming: 3 bases; J trimming: 6 bases; junction bases outside the gene matches: 4. Every donor was a healthy person donating bone marrow. The data belong to a study of cytomegalovirus exposure and HLA in healthy donors. Across the study: From donors who were HLA-typed, an early data release held 81 million or so unique TCRs.

Primers included in the PCR were 60 Vbeta and 13 Jbeta primers. Libraries were prepared by immunoSEQ multiplex PCR; TCRdb keeps only in-frame clonotypes and omits some of them. The repertoire consists of about 150,000 clones, with roughly 80% occurring once and the leading ten covering approximately 15%. Whole-study findings and limits: High sensitivity and specificity were reportedly achieved when the classifier diagnosed cytomegalovirus status. Association of approximately 16,000 TCR beta sequences with HLA alleles was found at 0.05 false discovery rate in a later analysis.

The source of this sequence is a woman between 40 and 50 years old in good health and CMV-seronegative. The sequenced sample consisted of PBMCs. V usage is TRBV9 and J usage is TRBJ1-4; TRBD1 matches 8 bases. CDR3 nucleotides: TGTGCCAGCAGCGACAGGGGGTCTGATGAAAAACTGTTTTTT. Translating it yields CASSDRGSDEKLFF.